The 32 T cell receptor beta chains reported below all come from one sample, sequenced in a study of T cells in Graves' hyperthyroidism and ophthalmopathy. Regions amplified from RNA transcripts were the TCR beta CDR3 regions. A set of HTBI primers served as the primers for a first-round RT-PCR of the TCR CDR3. TCRdb ran MiXCR on the multiplex PCR reads and lists one entry per CDR3 protein. The table has about 610,000 distinct CDR3 sequences, roughly 50% seen once; the top ten hold around 7.7%. Sequenced input: peripheral blood or thyroid tissue (not recorded which). These receptors all come from a woman younger than 35 with Graves' hyperthyroidism.

A few counts support this clonotype. The chain employs TRBV2 and TRBJ1-6, with TRBD1 as a possible D gene (5 bases). This CDR3 has 10 amino acids. V lost 10 bases, J lost 9 bases, and 7 bases lay in between. Germline CDR1 reads SNHLY; CDR2 reads FYNNEI. The CDR3 here is CATGSSPLHF. DNA for the CDR3: TGTGCCACAGGGAGTTCACCCCTCCACTTT. Full variable domain (outside the CDR3, taken from reference TRBV2 and TRBJ1-6): EPEVTQTPSHQVTQMGQEVILRCVPISNHLYFYWYRQILGQKVEFLVSFYNNEISEKSEIFDDQFSVERPDGSNFTLKIRSTKLEDSAMYFCATGSSPLHFGNGTRLTVT.

At least ten counts were recorded for this clonotype. This chain links TRBV24-1 with TRBJ1-2, with TRBD1 as a possible D gene (5 bases). The germline V and J ends were trimmed by 4 bases and 4 bases, with 9 bases remaining between them. This CDR3 comprises 13 residues. CDR1 and CDR2 (germline): KGHDR, SFDVKD. The DNA for the CDR3 is TGTGCCACCAGTGACGGGGCGGGCTATGGCTACACCTTC. It yields the protein CATSDGAGYGYTF.

This chain connects TRBV11-3 to TRBJ1-1, with D unclear. CDR1 is SGHNT, CDR2 YENEEA, per germline. The CDR3 extends over 14 amino acids. V lost 5 bases, J lost 11 bases, and 21 bases lay in between. CDR3 in amino acids: CASSPPQYPGEAFF. DNA for the CDR3: TGTGCCAGCAGCCCCCCCCAGTACCCGGGCGAGGCTTTCTTT.

The chain joins TRBV29-1 to TRBJ2-5; 9 bases fit TRBD2. Germline values: CDR1 SQVTM, CDR2 ANQGSEA. V shed 4 bases and J 4 bases; nucleotides not matched to a gene: 7. This CDR3 region has 14 residues. The CDR3 reads CSVASSGSGETQYF. CDR3 nucleotides: TGCAGCGTTGCCAGTAGCGGGAGTGGAGAGACCCAGTACTTC.

This clonotype was seen at least ten times. Its ends do not fully match the called genes, so a read error is possible. The rearrangement links TRBV9 to TRBJ2-7; the match to TRBD1 covers 7 bases. CDR1 and CDR2 (germline): SGDLS, YYNGEE. The CDR3 is 13 amino acids. The DNA for the CDR3 is TGTGCCAGCAGCGTTAACACAGGGGCGAAGCAGCACTTC. The encoded protein is CASSVNTGAKQHF.

This chain connects TRBV24-1 to TRBJ2-7; tentative D call: TRBD2 (6 bases). CDR1 is KGHDR and CDR2 is SFDVKD in the germline V gene. Trimming pared 9 bases from V and 5 bases from J, leaving 16 bases between. The length of the CDR3 is 13 residues. This CDR3 is CATGVGGNDEQYF. CDR3 sequence (DNA): TGTGCCACCGGGGTTGGGGGGAACGACGAGCAGTACTTC.

This clonotype was counted ten times or more. The gene calls are TRBV20-1 and TRBJ2-7; 11 positions agree with TRBD2. This CDR3 is built from 13 residues. Germline trimming cut 8 bases from V and 2 bases from J; bases unmatched to any gene: 5. Germline lookup yields CDR1 DFQATT and CDR2 SNEGSKA (reference sequence). DNA of the CDR3: TGCAGTACCGGGACTAGCGGTACCTACGAGCAGTACTTC. Translated: CSTGTSGTYEQYF.

The chain carries TRBV7-9 and TRBJ1-6; maybe TRBD1 (6 bases). From germline, CDR1 is SEHNR and CDR2 FQNEAQ (reference sequence). The CDR3 has 16 amino acids. V was clipped by 7 bases and J by 7 bases, with 20 bases between them. CDR3 DNA: TGTGCCAGCACCCGAGGCCCAGGGGATCTCAATTCACCCCTCCACTTT. Protein: CASTRGPGDLNSPLHF.

This clonotype has at least ten counts. V usage is TRBV20-1 and J usage is TRBJ2-5, with unresolved D. Trimming shortened V by 3 bases and J by 0 bases, and 17 bases separated the two germline ends. The germline CDR1 and CDR2 sequences are DFQATT and SNEGSKA (reference sequence). The CDR3 is 16 residues long. DNA of the CDR3: TGCAGTGCTAGCCTCTTTTTGGCGAAGTACCAAGAGACCCAGTACTTC. It translates to CSASLFLAKYQETQYF.

This clonotype was counted at least ten times. This chain links TRBV2 with TRBJ2-7; 9 bases are shared with TRBD1. The CDR3 has 16 amino acids. Losses at the gene ends were 7 bases for V and 2 bases for J; bases not matched to a gene: 12. Germline lookup yields CDR1 SNHLY and CDR2 FYNNEI. The CDR3 sequence: CASKLVQGQGAYEQYF. The CDR3 DNA reads TGTGCCAGCAAATTAGTTCAGGGACAGGGTGCCTACGAGCAGTACTTC.

This clonotype was recorded many times. The V call is TRBV7-9, the J call TRBJ2-2; TRBD2 is a possible D gene (5 bases). The V end lost 0 bases, the J end lost 1 base, and 6 bases lay between the germline ends. The CDR3 totals 15 residues. Germline V gene lookup returns CDR1 SEHNR and CDR2 FQNEAQ (reference sequence). Written as DNA, the CDR3 is TGTGCCAGCAGCTTAGCGGGAGTGAACACCGGGGAGCTGTTTTTT. Its translation: CASSLAGVNTGELFF.

This clonotype was recorded at least ten times. The gene calls are TRBV6-5 and TRBJ2-7; D is perhaps TRBD2 (7 bases). Deletions cut 8 bases from V and 7 bases from J, with 9 bases between. CDR1 and CDR2 from the germline V gene are MNHEY and SVGAGI. This CDR3 is built from 10 residues. CDR3 in DNA: TGTGCCAGCGGGAGGGGGGAGCAGTACTTC. It encodes CASGRGEQYF.

This chain uses TRBV29-1 with TRBJ2-5; 8 bases fit TRBD2. The CDR3 runs 14 residues. The V segment lost 4 bases and the J segment 5 bases; nucleotides outside the gene matches: 9. Looked up from germline, CDR1 is SQVTM and CDR2 is ANQGSEA. CDR3 in amino acids: CSVVPGAGAETQYF. CDR3 coding DNA: TGCAGCGTTGTCCCTGGAGCGGGAGCGGAGACCCAGTACTTC.

This clonotype has ten or more counts. The chain combines TRBV20-1 with TRBJ1-2, with D tentatively TRBD1 (6 bases). This CDR3 region has 12 residues. Germline-derived CDR1 and CDR2 are DFQATT and SNEGSKA (reference sequence). Here the CDR3 reads CRGPSGAGGYTF. CDR3 coding DNA: TGCAGGGGCCCATCAGGGGCGGGTGGCTACACCTTC.

The table lists this clonotype with many counts. The rearrangement joins TRBV20-1 to TRBJ1-3, with D possibly matching TRBD1 (5 bases). CDR1 is DFQATT and CDR2 is SNEGSKA in the germline V gene (reference sequence). This CDR3 contains 13 residues. The V end was cut by 0 bases, the J end by 4 bases, with 7 bases between. DNA for the CDR3: TGCAGTGCTAGAGAAGGGGTCGGAAACACCATATATTTT. Its protein product is CSAREGVGNTIYF.

Note on this clonotype: This sequence may be a read error, since a much larger clone differs from it by one base. Since no conserved phenylalanine or tryptophan closes the CDR3, a read error is the likely cause. The chain is built from TRBV6-1 and TRBJ2-7, with 7 bases lining up with TRBD2. CDR1 is MNHNS, CDR2 SASEGT, per germline. The CDR3 extends over 14 amino acids. V gave up 5 bases and J gave up 0 bases; unmatched junction bases: 4. This chain's CDR3 is CASSWRENSYEQYL. The CDR3 coding sequence is TGTGCCAGCAGTTGGCGGGAGAACTCCTACGAGCAGTACCTC.

This clonotype occurred many times. The chain recombines TRBV20-1 with TRBJ2-7; D possibly matches TRBD1 or TRBD2 (6 bases each). V was pared by 6 bases and J by 0 bases, with 12 bases between. The germline V gene encodes CDR1 DFQATT and CDR2 SNEGSKA (reference sequence). The CDR3 is made up of 13 amino acids. The DNA for the CDR3 is TGCAGTGCGCGGGGACACCGCTCCTACGAGCAGTACTTC. It codes for CSARGHRSYEQYF.

This rearrangement joins TRBV13 to TRBJ2-7; TRBD2 agrees at 8 bases. J lost 5 bases, V lost 7 bases, and 16 bases had no gene match. Germline values: CDR1 PRHDT, CDR2 FYEKMQ (reference sequence). The CDR3 has 16 residues. This CDR3 reads CASKLRVAGTRNEQYF. DNA for the CDR3: TGTGCCAGCAAACTACGAGTAGCCGGGACTAGGAACGAGCAGTACTTC.

The rearrangement uses TRBV7-9 and TRBJ1-4; D unresolved. Trimming cost V 0 bases and J 7 bases, with 15 bases left between them. The CDR3 is 16 residues long. Germline CDR1 and CDR2: SEHNR and FQNEAQ (reference sequence). CDR3 sequence reads: CASSLAAGGQSEKLFF. For the CDR3, the DNA is TGTGCCAGCAGCTTAGCGGCGGGAGGGCAGAGTGAAAAACTGTTTTTT. Based on the CDR3 plus reference TRBV7-9 and TRBJ1-4, the full variable domain is DTGVSQNPRHKITKRGQNVTFRCDPISEHNRLYWYRQTLGQGPEFLTYFQNEAQLEKSRLLSDRFSAERPKGSFSTLEIQRTEQGDSAMYLCASSLAAGGQSEKLFFGSGTQLSVL.

This clonotype was seen many times. The chain carries TRBV6-5 and TRBJ1-2, with D maybe TRBD1 (5 bases). Trimming took 7 bases from V and 4 from J, leaving 19 bases between them. The CDR3 loop spans 15 amino acids. The germline V gene has CDR1 MNHEY and CDR2 SVGAGI. DNA of the CDR3: TGTGCCAGCACCTTGACCCGGGGCGCTGGCTATGGCTACACCTTC. Its translation: CASTLTRGAGYGYTF.

The rearrangement links TRBV20-1 to TRBJ2-3, with no clear D. The V end was cut by 5 bases, the J end by 1 base, with 13 bases between. This CDR3 comprises 14 residues. Per the germline V gene, CDR1 is DFQATT and CDR2 is SNEGSKA (reference sequence). The CDR3 loop reads CSAPGPRGTDTQYF. As DNA, the CDR3 is TGCAGTGCTCCCGGGCCCCGGGGCACAGATACGCAGTATTTT.

This chain connects TRBV6-5 to TRBJ1-2, with 8 bases aligning to TRBD1. The CDR3 is 15 residues long. CDR1 is MNHEY, CDR2 SVGAGI, per germline. Trimming took 2 bases from V and 0 from J; bases not matched to a gene: 2. The CDR3 nucleotides are TGTGCCAGCAGTTACGGGACAGGAACTAACTATGGCTACACCTTC. Translated: CASSYGTGTNYGYTF.

A remark on this clonotype: It may be a read error: a sequence one base away is much more abundant. V is TRBV5-4 and J is TRBJ2-7; TRBD1 matches at 8 bases. The J call may not be correct, given that the DNA end is closer to TRBJ2-1. This CDR3 spans 14 amino acids. The germline gives CDR1 SGHNT, CDR2 YYREEE (reference sequence). The CDR3 here is CASSYGQGAHEQFF. The CDR3 bases are TGCGCCAGCAGCTATGGGCAGGGGGCCCACGAGCAGTTCTTC.

A note on this clonotype: This may stem from a read error, because a much larger clone lies one nucleotide away. The chain links TRBV7-6 to TRBJ2-2, with no clear D. The germline V gene has CDR1 SGHVS and CDR2 FNYEAQ. The CDR3 is made up of 12 amino acids. Trimming shortened V by 2 bases and J by 7 bases, and 5 bases separated the two germline ends. DNA for the CDR3: TGTGCCAGCAGCTTACGGATCGGGGAGCTGTTTTTT. It yields the protein CASSLRIGELFF.

This clonotype was observed at least ten times. The genes are TRBV7-8 and TRBJ2-7, with D perhaps matching TRBD1 (7 bases). Trimming took off 6 bases at V and 4 bases at J, with 28 bases between the two ends. This CDR3 is 18 amino acids long. CDR1 SGHVS and CDR2 FQNEAQ come from the germline V gene. The CDR3 nucleotides are TGTGCCAGCAGTCCGCGGAGGGGGCGAAATCCCAATGATTACGAGCAGTACTTC. Its protein product is CASSPRRGRNPNDYEQYF. Full variable domain (missing parts from reference TRBV7-8 and TRBJ2-7): GAGVSQSPRYKVAKRGQDVALRCDPISGHVSLFWYQQALGQGPEFLTYFQNEAQLDKSGLPSDRFFAERPEGSVSTLKIQRTQQEDSAVYLCASSPRRGRNPNDYEQYFGPGTRLTVT.

This chain uses TRBV6-5 with TRBJ2-5; D gene ambiguous. Germline loops: CDR1 MNHEY, CDR2 SVGAGI. This CDR3 has 12 amino acids. Between the trimmed V and J ends, which lost 5 bases and 9 bases, there was a span of 13 bases. The CDR3 DNA follows: TGTGCCAGCAGTCCCCTCGGTCAGCCCCAGTACTTC. Its translation: CASSPLGQPQYF.

This chain links TRBV11-1 with TRBJ2-5; 8 bases map to TRBD2. The end of the DNA aligns better with TRBJ2-1, so the J call may be wrong. The CDR3 covers 16 residues. Looked up from germline, CDR1 is SGHAT and CDR2 is FQDESV (reference sequence). For the CDR3, the DNA is TGTGCCAGCAGCTCGAAGGTCTTAGCGGGAATCGATGAGCAGTTCTTC. Protein sequence: CASSSKVLAGIDEQFF.

The chain joins TRBV10-3 to TRBJ1-2; D not certain. With 6 bases removed from V and 4 bases from J, the gap between germline ends came to 18 bases. CDR3 length: 15 amino acids. Germline V gene data show CDR1 as ENHRY and CDR2 as SYGVKD. The CDR3 DNA sequence: TGTGCCATCAGCCGGACTAGCGGGTACTCCTATGGCTACACCTTC. Translation: CAISRTSGYSYGYTF.

This chain uses TRBV19 with TRBJ2-5, with D possibly being TRBD1 (5 bases). CDR3 length: 13 amino acids. Per germline, CDR1 LNHDA and CDR2 SQIVND (reference sequence). Trimming took off 6 bases at V and 9 bases at J, with 17 bases between the two ends. DNA for the CDR3: TGTGCCAGTAGACCTCAGGGTCCTCAGCCCCAGTACTTC. Translated: CASRPQGPQPQYF.

The chain employs TRBV6-6 and TRBJ1-2; the D gene is possibly TRBD1 (5 bases). The CDR3 totals 13 residues. Per the germline V gene, CDR1 is MNHNY and CDR2 is SVGAGI (reference sequence). Trimming took 4 bases from V and 8 from J, leaving 14 bases between them. The CDR3 DNA reads TGTGCCAGCAGTTTAGCTAGGGGACGGGGCTACACCTTC. Amino acid sequence: CASSLARGRGYTF.

This chain uses TRBV5-4 with TRBJ2-7, with 7 bases lining up with TRBD1. The V and J ends lost 4 bases and 1 base, in that order; junction bases with no gene match: 11. Germline lookup yields CDR1 SGHNT and CDR2 YYREEE (reference sequence). The CDR3 contains 16 residues. CDR3 in amino acids: CASSHKDRTLSYEQYF. For the CDR3, the DNA is TGTGCCAGCAGCCACAAGGACAGGACACTTTCCTACGAGCAGTACTTC.

The J gene is TRBJ1-2, the V gene TRBV7-9, with 8 bases that match TRBD1. Germline V CDR1 and CDR2: SEHNR, FQNEAQ (reference sequence). This CDR3 is 13 amino acids long. V was clipped by 3 bases and J by 6 bases; unmatched bases: 3. For the CDR3, the DNA is TGTGCCAGCAGCTTGGACAGGGTCAATGGCTACACCTTC. Its translation: CASSLDRVNGYTF.